This is a list of T cell receptor beta chains from one sample in a study of blood T cell repertoires in COVID-19. The assay was immunoSEQ multiplex PCR, and TCRdb's table has in-frame clones only and misses some. The data show 55,000 to 70,000 clones, about 89% seen once. The sequenced sample consisted of peripheral blood. These receptors came from a man in his 60s with active or convalescent COVID-19. Each CDR3 is given with its conserved first and last residue. D genes are given only for firm matches. The size entry is marked missing in some rows and otherwise reads once, few, many or a size class.

cdr3_aa cdr3_nt clone_size j_call d_call v_call
CASSPPGFQGGYEQYF TGTGCCAGCTCACCACCGGGGTTCCAGGGAGGCTACGAGCAGTACTTC NA TRBJ2-7 NA TRBV18
CASSSVYGYTF TGTGCCAGCAGCTCGGTGTATGGCTACACCTTC once TRBJ1-2 NA TRBV5-4
CASSEARGTDTQYF TGTGCCAGCAGTGAAGCACGGGGGACAGATACGCAGTATTTT NA TRBJ2-3 NA TRBV6-1
CASSYSYGYTF TGTGCCAGCAGCTACAGCTATGGCTACACCTTC NA TRBJ1-2 NA TRBV5-5
CASSLRGINSASNQPQHF TGTGCCAGCAGCTTGCGGGGAATTAACAGCGCTAGCAATCAGCCCCAGCATTTT NA TRBJ1-5 NA TRBV5-6
CASSPRASGRGNEQFF TGTGCCAGCAGCCCCAGAGCCAGCGGGAGGGGTAATGAGCAGTTCTTC NA TRBJ2-1 TRBD2 TRBV11-2
CASSSPQGRGNYGYTF TGTGCCAGCAGCTCACCACAGGGGCGGGGTAACTATGGCTACACCTTC NA TRBJ1-2 TRBD1 TRBV7-8
CASSWGRISYNEQFF TGTGCCAGCAGCTGGGGGCGGATCTCCTACAATGAGCAGTTCTTC NA TRBJ2-1 NA TRBV6-5
CASKRGGQETQYF TGTGCCAGTAAGCGGGGGGGACAAGAGACCCAGTACTTC NA TRBJ2-5 TRBD2 TRBV28
CASSNGGYFYGYTF TGTGCCAGTAGTAACGGGGGATACTTCTATGGCTACACCTTC few TRBJ1-2 NA TRBV19
CASSPVMEKNSPLHF TGTGCCAGCTCACCGGTTATGGAGAAAAATTCACCCCTCCACTTT NA TRBJ1-6 NA TRBV18
CASSYSWQGRGYTF TGTGCCAGCAGTTACTCGTGGCAGGGAAGAGGCTACACCTTC NA TRBJ1-2 NA TRBV6-5
CATSREGSGGGETQYF TGTGCCACCAGCAGAGAGGGTAGCGGGGGCGGAGAGACCCAGTACTTC NA TRBJ2-5 TRBD2 TRBV15
CASSRGGTEAFF TGTGCCAGCAGCCGGGGGGGCACTGAAGCTTTCTTT NA TRBJ1-1 NA TRBV3-1/TRBV3-2
CATQTVNRGEAFF TGTGCCACCCAAACCGTAAACAGGGGTGAAGCTTTCTTT NA TRBJ1-1 TRBD1 TRBV6-5
CASSPGQVVSTDTQYF TGTGCCAGCAGTCCCGGACAGGTGGTTAGCACAGATACGCAGTATTTT many TRBJ2-3 TRBD1 TRBV5-4
CASSATGTGGTLHF TGTGCCAGCAGTGCCACCGGGACAGGGGGCACCCTCCACTTT NA TRBJ1-6 TRBD1 TRBV28
CASSLGRGFNTGELFF TGTGCCAGCAGCTTAGGCAGGGGTTTCAACACCGGGGAGCTGTTTTTT NA TRBJ2-2 NA TRBV11-1
CASGLGIGAYNEQFF TGTGCTAGTGGTTTGGGGATCGGGGCCTACAATGAGCAGTTCTTC NA TRBJ2-1 NA TRBV12-5